This T cell receptor (beta chain) was recovered during a study of radiotherapy plus CTLA-4 blockade in lung cancer. Whole-study context: Patients showed objective responses in roughly 19% of cases and disease control in around 30%.

Repertoires were generated with immunoSEQ multiplex PCR, while TCRdb's copy carries only in-frame clones and drops some. The sample includes 80,000 to 95,000 clones, roughly 80% of them seen just once. The germline V gene has CDR1 MDHEN and CDR2 SYDVKM. CDR3 length: 16 amino acids. V lost 7 bases and J 7 bases, leaving 23 bases between the germline ends. The V gene is TRBV28, the J gene TRBJ1-5; maybe TRBD1 (5 bases). Sequenced material: peripheral blood, taken from a patient treated with radiotherapy plus ipilimumab. This clonotype originated in a human donor with non-small cell lung cancer who had stable disease on radiotherapy plus ipilimumab. This chain's CDR3 is CASTPREQGRGQPQHF. CDR3 nucleotide sequence: TGTGCCAGCACCCCGCGGGAGCAGGGAAGAGGACAGCCCCAGCATTTT.